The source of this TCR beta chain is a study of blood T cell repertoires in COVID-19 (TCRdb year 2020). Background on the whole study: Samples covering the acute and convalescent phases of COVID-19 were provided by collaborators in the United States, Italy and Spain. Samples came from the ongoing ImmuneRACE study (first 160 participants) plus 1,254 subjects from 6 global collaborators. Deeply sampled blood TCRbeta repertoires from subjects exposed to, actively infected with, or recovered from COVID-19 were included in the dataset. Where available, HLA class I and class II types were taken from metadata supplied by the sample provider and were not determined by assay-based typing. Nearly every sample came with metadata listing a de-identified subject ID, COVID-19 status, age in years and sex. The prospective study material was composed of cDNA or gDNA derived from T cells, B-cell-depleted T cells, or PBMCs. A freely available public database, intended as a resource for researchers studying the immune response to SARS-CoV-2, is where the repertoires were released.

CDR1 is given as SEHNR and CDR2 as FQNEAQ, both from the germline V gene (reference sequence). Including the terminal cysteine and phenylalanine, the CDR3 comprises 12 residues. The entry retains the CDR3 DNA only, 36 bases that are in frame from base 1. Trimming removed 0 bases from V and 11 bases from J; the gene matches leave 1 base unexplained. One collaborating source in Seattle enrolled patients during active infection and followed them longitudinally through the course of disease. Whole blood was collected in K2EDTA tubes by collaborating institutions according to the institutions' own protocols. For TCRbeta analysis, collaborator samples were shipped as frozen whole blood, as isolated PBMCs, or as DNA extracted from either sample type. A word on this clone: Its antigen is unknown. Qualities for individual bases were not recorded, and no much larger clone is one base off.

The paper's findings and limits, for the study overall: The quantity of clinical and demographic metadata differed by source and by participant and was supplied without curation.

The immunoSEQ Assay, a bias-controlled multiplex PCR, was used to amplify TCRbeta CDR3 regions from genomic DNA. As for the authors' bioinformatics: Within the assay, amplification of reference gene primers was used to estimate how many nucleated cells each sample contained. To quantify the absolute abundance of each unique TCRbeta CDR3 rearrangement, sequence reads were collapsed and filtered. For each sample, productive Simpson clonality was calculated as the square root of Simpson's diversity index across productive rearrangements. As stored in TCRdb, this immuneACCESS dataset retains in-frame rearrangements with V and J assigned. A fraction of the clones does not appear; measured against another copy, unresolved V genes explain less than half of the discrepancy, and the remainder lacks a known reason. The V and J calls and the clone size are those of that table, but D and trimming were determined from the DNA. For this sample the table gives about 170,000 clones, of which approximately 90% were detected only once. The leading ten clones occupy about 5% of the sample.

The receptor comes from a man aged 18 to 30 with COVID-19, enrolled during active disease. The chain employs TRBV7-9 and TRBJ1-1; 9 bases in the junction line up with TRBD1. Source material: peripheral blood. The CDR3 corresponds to CASSLAGTGAFF. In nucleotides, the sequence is TGTGCCAGCAGCTTAGCAGGGACAGGGGCTTTCTTT.